This T cell receptor beta chain appears in the sequencing data of a study of blood T cells in healthy people across ages. For the second PCR, which ran for about 7 to 11 cycles, a sample-barcoded 5' primer and a J-beta primer mix were used. TCRdb redid the calling of the 5' RACE reads with MiXCR, one entry per CDR3 protein. The sample holds approximately 760,000 distinct CDR3 sequences, 20% to 25% seen once. Extracted total RNA amounted to at least 5.5 micrograms for each sample. This sample also appeared in a second study, on T cells of mothers and their children.

The sequence came from a boy aged 10-17 years in good health. Sequencing was performed on blood.

The CDR3 DNA reads TGTGCCAGTAGTATCGTGGAGACTAACAATGAGCAGTTCTTC. Its translation is CASSIVETNNEQFF. The J gene is TRBJ2-1, the V gene TRBV19, with D possibly matching TRBD2 (5 bases). V lost 3 bases and J 5 bases, leaving 11 bases between the germline ends. The CDR3 consists of 14 residues. Germline-derived CDR1 and CDR2 are LNHDA and SQIVND (reference sequence). Using reference TRBV19 and TRBJ2-1 for the parts outside the CDR3, the full variable domain is DGGITQSPKYLFRKEGQNVTLSCEQNLNHDAMYWYRQDPGQGLRLIYYSQIVNDFQKGDIAEGYSVSREKKESFPLTVTSAQKNPTAFYLCASSIVETNNEQFFGPGTRLTVL.